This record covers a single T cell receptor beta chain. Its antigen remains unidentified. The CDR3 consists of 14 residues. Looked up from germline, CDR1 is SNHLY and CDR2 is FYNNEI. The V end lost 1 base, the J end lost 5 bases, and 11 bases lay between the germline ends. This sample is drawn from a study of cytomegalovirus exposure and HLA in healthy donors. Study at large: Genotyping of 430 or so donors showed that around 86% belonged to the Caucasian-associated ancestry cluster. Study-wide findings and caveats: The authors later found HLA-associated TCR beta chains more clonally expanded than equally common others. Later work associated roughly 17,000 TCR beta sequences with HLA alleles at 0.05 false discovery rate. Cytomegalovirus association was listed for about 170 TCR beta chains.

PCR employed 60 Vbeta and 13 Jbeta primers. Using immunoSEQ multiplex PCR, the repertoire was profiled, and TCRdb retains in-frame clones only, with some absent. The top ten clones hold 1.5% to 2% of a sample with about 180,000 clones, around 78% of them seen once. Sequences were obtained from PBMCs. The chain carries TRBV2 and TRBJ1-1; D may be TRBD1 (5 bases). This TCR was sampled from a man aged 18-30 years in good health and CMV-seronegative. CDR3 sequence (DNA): TGTGCCAGCAGTGAAGGCCGGCGGGGGACTGAAGCTTTCTTT. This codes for CASSEGRRGTEAFF.